One sample yielded the 23 T cell receptor beta chains listed below, sequenced in a study of technical replicates of blood from several donors. Sequenced by immunoSEQ multiplex PCR; TCRdb stores in-frame clones only, minus some. Among about 100,000 clones, 95% were seen once, and the ten largest hold about 0.21%. The sequencing input was T cells isolated from PBMCs. Every receptor here comes from a human donor in good health.

This clone came up a few times. The J gene is TRBJ1-1, the V gene TRBV19; possible D gene TRBD1, 6 bases. Germline lookup yields CDR1 LNHDA and CDR2 SQIVND (reference sequence). This CDR3 has 13 amino acids. Trimming stripped 9 bases from V and 3 bases from J, with 14 bases between. This chain's CDR3 is CASKRTDYTEAFF. As DNA, the CDR3 is TGTGCCAGCAAGCGGACAGATTACACTGAAGCTTTCTTT.

The rearrangement links TRBV4-2 to TRBJ2-5, with D perhaps matching TRBD1 (6 bases). This CDR3 spans 15 amino acids. The germline V gene encodes CDR1 LGHNA and CDR2 YNFKEQ. V lost 4 bases and J lost 2, with 14 bases in between. The CDR3 loop reads CASSRTNGQQETQYF. The CDR3 DNA follows: TGTGCCAGCAGCCGGACCAATGGACAGCAAGAGACCCAGTACTTC.

V gene TRBV11-3 combines with J gene TRBJ1-1; 11 bases are a match to TRBD1. CDR3 length: 14 amino acids. Germline lookup yields CDR1 SGHNT and CDR2 YENEEA. The ends lost 5 bases at V and 8 bases at J; junction bases unmatched: 7. The CDR3 nucleotides read TGTGCCAGCAGCCACCGCGGACAGGGGGCCGAAGCTTTCTTT. Translated, it gives CASSHRGQGAEAFF.

Only one count was recorded for this clone. The chain carries TRBV10-3 and TRBJ2-5, with 10 bases identical to TRBD1. This CDR3 contains 13 residues. V gave up 10 bases and J gave up 5 bases; unmatched junction bases: 7. Germline V gives CDR1 ENHRY, CDR2 SYGVKD. The CDR3 DNA sequence: TGTGCCACTGGGGACAGGGGTCTGGAGACCCAGTACTTC. Residues: CATGDRGLETQYF.

This chain joins TRBV5-6 and TRBJ1-4, with D maybe TRBD1 (6 bases). CDR1 and CDR2 from the germline V gene are SGHDT and YYEEEE. This CDR3 contains 14 residues. Trimming removed 3 bases from V and 5 bases from J, with 11 bases in between. CDR3 nucleotides: TGTGCCAGCAGCTACGGACAGATAAATGAAAAACTGTTTTTT. Translation: CASSYGQINEKLFF. The full variable domain, in which reference TRBV5-6 and TRBJ1-4 provide the parts outside the CDR3, is DAGVTQSPTHLIKTRGQQVTLRCSPKSGHDTVSWYQQALGQGPQFIFQYYEEEERQRGNFPDRFSGHQFPNYSSELNVNALLLGDSALYLCASSYGQINEKLFFGSGTQLSVL.

The chain uses TRBV6-1 and TRBJ2-3; 9 bases match TRBD2. CDR3 size: 17 residues. With V trimmed by 10 bases and J by 2 bases, 16 bases remained unmatched. CDR1 and CDR2 (germline): MNHNS, SASEGT. The CDR3 region has the DNA TGTGCCACCATTGACAGCGGGGGGCCCCCCCCCACAGATACGCAGTATTTT. This gives the protein CATIDSGGPPPTDTQYF.

The chain combines TRBV28 with TRBJ2-7; 13 bases align to TRBD2. The CDR3 consists of 17 residues. V dropped 3 bases and J dropped 1; count of bases not matched to a gene: 6. Per the germline V gene, CDR1 is MDHEN and CDR2 is SYDVKM. The CDR3 region has the DNA TGTGCCAGCAGTTTTGAGGGACTAGCGGGGAGGTCCTACGAGCAGTACTTC. Its translation is CASSFEGLAGRSYEQYF. The full variable domain, rest sourced from reference TRBV28 and TRBJ2-7, is DVKVTQSSRYLVKRTGEKVFLECVQDMDHENMFWYRQDPGLGLRLIYFSYDVKMKEKGDIPEGYSVSREKKERFSLILESASTNQTSMYLCASSFEGLAGRSYEQYFGPGTRLTVT.

The chain uses TRBV28 and TRBJ2-3, with 8 bases that match TRBD2. The CDR3 loop spans 15 amino acids. V lost 5 bases to trimming and J lost 6 bases; unmatched junction nucleotides: 10. The germline gives CDR1 MDHEN, CDR2 SYDVKM. The CDR3 DNA sequence: TGTGCCAGCAGTAGAGGACTAGCCGCGCCCGATACGCAGTATTTT. The encoded protein is CASSRGLAAPDTQYF.

The CDR3 region has the DNA TGTGCCAGCAGTCCTGGGAGTAGGCCCTACGAGCAGTACTTC. It yields the protein CASSPGSRPYEQYF. The chain uses TRBV2 and TRBJ2-7, with D possibly being TRBD2 (5 bases). The CDR3 has 14 residues. Germline V gives CDR1 SNHLY, CDR2 FYNNEI. V was cut by 5 bases and J by 2 bases, with 13 bases left in between.

The gene calls are TRBV6-5 and TRBJ1-2, with 7 bases that match TRBD1. CDR1 and CDR2 (germline): MNHEY, SVGAGI. With V trimmed by 4 bases and J by 2 bases, 4 bases remained unmatched. This CDR3 comprises 14 residues. The CDR3 spells CASSFTQGNYGYTF. DNA for the CDR3: TGTGCCAGCAGTTTCACACAGGGGAACTATGGCTACACCTTC.

The chain couples TRBV5-1 to TRBJ2-5; the match to TRBD2 covers 7 bases. Trimming removed 0 bases from V and 4 bases from J; junction bases left unmatched: 6. The CDR3 is 15 amino acids. CDR1 is SGHRS and CDR2 is YFSETQ in the germline V gene. The CDR3 spells CASSLERGWRETQYF. The CDR3 nucleotides read TGCGCCAGCAGCTTGGAGCGGGGTTGGCGAGAGACCCAGTACTTC.

The rearrangement uses TRBV2 and TRBJ2-7; 7 nucleotides agree with TRBD1. The germline V gene has CDR1 SNHLY and CDR2 FYNNEI. With 6 bases clipped from V and 2 bases from J, the junction kept 4 bases outside the gene matches. The CDR3 consists of 13 residues. The CDR3 loop is CASRRTGPYEQYF. DNA of the CDR3: TGTGCCAGCAGGAGGACAGGACCCTACGAGCAGTACTTC.

The chain is built from TRBV21-1 and TRBJ1-1; TRBD1 is the table's D call, not checked against the DNA. TRBV21-1 is recorded as a pseudogene. CDR3 size: 16 residues. The CDR3 DNA follows: TGTGCCAGCAGCAAAGTGGGCCAGGGATGGGACACTGAAGCTTTCTTT. Its translation is CASSKVGQGWDTEAFF.

CDR3 region: CASSQDLNTEAFF. In nucleotides, the CDR3 is TGTGCCAGCAGCCAAGACTTGAACACTGAAGCTTTCTTT. V and J are TRBV14 and TRBJ1-1; D not certain. Per the germline V gene, CDR1 is SGHDN and CDR2 is FVKESK. This CDR3 contains 13 residues. V lost 0 bases and J lost 0, with 2 bases in between. The full variable domain, rest sourced from reference TRBV14 and TRBJ1-1, is EAGVTQFPSHSVIEKGQTVTLRCDPISGHDNLYWYRRVMGKEIKFLLHFVKESKQDESGMPNNRFLAERTGGTYSTLKVQPAELEDSGVYFCASSQDLNTEAFFGQGTRLTVV.

This clone appeared once. V and J are TRBV7-8 and TRBJ2-5; TRBD2 matches 9 bases. This CDR3 comprises 16 residues. Germline V gives CDR1 SGHVS, CDR2 FQNEAQ. The J segment lost 2 bases and the V segment lost 7 bases, leaving 11 bases of the junction unmatched. This CDR3 reads CASNSGAGGFQETQYF. CDR3 sequence (DNA): TGTGCCAGCAACTCCGGAGCGGGGGGTTTTCAAGAGACCCAGTACTTC.

The chain employs TRBV5-1 and TRBJ2-6; 8 bases fit TRBD1. The V and J ends lost 1 base and 4 bases, in that order; junction bases with no gene match: 10. The CDR3 is made up of 18 amino acids. Germline V gene data show CDR1 as SGHRS and CDR2 as YFSETQ. CDR3 residues: CASSLIGQGLRGANVLTF. CDR3 bases: TGCGCCAGCAGCTTGATAGGACAGGGCCTACGGGGGGCCAACGTCCTGACTTTC.

The rearrangement uses TRBV6-1 and TRBJ2-3; 10 bases are shared with TRBD1. The CDR3 totals 14 residues. J gave up 8 bases and V 6 bases, and 8 bases lay outside the gene matches. Germline loops: CDR1 MNHNS, CDR2 SASEGT. CDR3 coding DNA: TGTGCCAGCAGGAACGACAGGGGGCCAGGTACGCAGTATTTT. Its translation is CASRNDRGPGTQYF.

Note on this clone: The same CDR3 is also encoded by other DNA sequences in this sample. The chain is built from TRBV5-1 and TRBJ1-2; D is undetermined. Germline V CDR1 and CDR2: SGHRS, YFSETQ. The V end was cut by 1 base, the J end by 1 base, with 20 bases between. This CDR3 is 18 amino acids long. DNA for the CDR3: TGCGCCAGCAGCTTGTACGGGCTTATGGAGGCGGTTAACTATGGCTACACCTTC. This codes for CASSLYGLMEAVNYGYTF.

The chain couples TRBV21-1 to TRBJ1-1; TRBD1, the table's D call, lacks a check against the DNA. TRBV21-1 has pseudogene status. There are 15 residues in the CDR3. The CDR3 region has the DNA TGTGCCAGCAGCAAAGGGGACAGCCCCAACACTGAAGCTTTCTTT. As protein: CASSKGDSPNTEAFF.

The chain combines TRBV11-3 with TRBJ2-1; perhaps TRBD1 as D (5 bases). Germline V gene sequence: CDR1 SGHNT, CDR2 YENEEA. This CDR3 is 15 amino acids long. Trimming took 0 bases from V and 3 from J, leaving 9 bases between them. CDR3 loop: CASSLDERGYNEQFF. In DNA, the CDR3 is TGTGCCAGCAGCTTAGACGAAAGGGGCTACAATGAGCAGTTCTTC. Full variable domain (rest looked up from reference TRBV11-3 and TRBJ2-1): EAGVVQSPRYKIIEKKQPVAFWCNPISGHNTLYWYLQNLGQGPELLIRYENEEAVDDSQLPKDRFSAERLKGVDSTLKIQPAELGDSAVYLCASSLDERGYNEQFFGPGTRLTVL.

The chain links TRBV19 to TRBJ2-5, with 7 bases aligning to TRBD1. The J segment lost 4 bases and the V segment lost 10 bases, leaving 12 bases of the junction unmatched. CDR1 and CDR2 from the germline V gene are LNHDA and SQIVND (reference sequence). The CDR3 consists of 14 residues. The CDR3 DNA reads TGTGCCACCGTTACACCAGGGGGTGCAGAGACCCAGTACTTC. It is translated as CATVTPGGAETQYF. Supplemented by reference TRBV19 and TRBJ2-5, the full variable domain reads DGGITQSPKYLFRKEGQNVTLSCEQNLNHDAMYWYRQDPGQGLRLIYYSQIVNDFQKGDIAEGYSVSREKKESFPLTVTSAQKNPTAFYLCATVTPGGAETQYFGPGTRLLVL.

The CDR3: CASRISPSIPNEQYF. The CDR3 DNA follows: TGTGCCAGCAGGATCTCCCCCAGTATCCCCAACGAGCAGTACTTC. The J gene is TRBJ2-7, the V gene TRBV27; D unresolved. The germline CDR1 and CDR2 sequences are MNHEY and SMNVEV (reference sequence). The CDR3 is 15 residues long. The germline V and J ends were trimmed by 6 bases and 5 bases, with 20 bases remaining between them.

The chain uses TRBV29-1 and TRBJ2-2, with TRBD1 as a possible D gene (6 bases). This CDR3 is 16 amino acids long. Trimming removed 2 bases at V and 5 bases at J, with 18 bases between. Germline lookup yields CDR1 SQVTM and CDR2 ANQGSEA. The CDR3: CSVERPGQKLTGELFF. The CDR3 DNA reads TGCAGCGTTGAACGCCCTGGACAGAAGCTAACCGGGGAGCTGTTTTTT.